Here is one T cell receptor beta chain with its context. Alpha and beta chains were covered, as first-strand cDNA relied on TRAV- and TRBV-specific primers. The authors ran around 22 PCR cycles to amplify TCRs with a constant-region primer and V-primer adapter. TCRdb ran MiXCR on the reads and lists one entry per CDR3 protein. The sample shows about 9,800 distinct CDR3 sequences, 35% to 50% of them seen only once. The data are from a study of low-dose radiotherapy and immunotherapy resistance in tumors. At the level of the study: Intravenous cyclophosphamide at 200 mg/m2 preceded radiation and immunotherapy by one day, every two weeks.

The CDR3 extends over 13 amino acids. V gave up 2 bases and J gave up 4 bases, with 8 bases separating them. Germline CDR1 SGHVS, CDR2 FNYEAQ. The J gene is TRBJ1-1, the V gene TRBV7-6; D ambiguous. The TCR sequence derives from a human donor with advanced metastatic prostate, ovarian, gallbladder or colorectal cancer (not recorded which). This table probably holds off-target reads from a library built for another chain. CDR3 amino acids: CASSLSGVTEAFF. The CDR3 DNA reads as TGTGCCAGCAGCTTAAGTGGGGTCACTGAAGCTTTCTTT.